Given below is one T cell receptor (beta chain) in context. The antigen remains undetermined. The germline V gene has CDR1 SGHTA and CDR2 FQGNSA. The CDR3 spans 14 residues. V trimming: 10 bases; J trimming: 6 bases; junction bases outside the gene matches: 11. This sample was taken from a study of T cell responses to AZD1222 COVID-19 vaccine. Sequencing was performed with immunoSEQ multiplex PCR; in TCRdb, only in-frame clones are kept and a portion is missing. The sample records 150,000 to 200,000 clones, around 89% being singletons. Study-level points and caveats: The study found Spike-specific TCR breadth and depth rose after two AZD1222 doses. Across the whole spike, CD4 TCRs peaked at regions 160-218 and 743-854. No repertoire was sampled before or during the peak T cell response, only after it. Baseline seropositives among AZD1222 recipients totaled only 5 to 7.

The specimen comprised peripheral blood, sampled 28 days after the second dose of the MenACWY control vaccine. The V call is TRBV7-2, the J call TRBJ2-1; 8 nucleotides line up with TRBD1. This TCR was sampled from an adult who received the MenACWY meningococcal vaccine as a control. The CDR3 reads CANPRDRISNEQFF. As DNA, the CDR3 is TGTGCCAACCCCCGGGACAGGATTAGCAATGAGCAGTTCTTC.